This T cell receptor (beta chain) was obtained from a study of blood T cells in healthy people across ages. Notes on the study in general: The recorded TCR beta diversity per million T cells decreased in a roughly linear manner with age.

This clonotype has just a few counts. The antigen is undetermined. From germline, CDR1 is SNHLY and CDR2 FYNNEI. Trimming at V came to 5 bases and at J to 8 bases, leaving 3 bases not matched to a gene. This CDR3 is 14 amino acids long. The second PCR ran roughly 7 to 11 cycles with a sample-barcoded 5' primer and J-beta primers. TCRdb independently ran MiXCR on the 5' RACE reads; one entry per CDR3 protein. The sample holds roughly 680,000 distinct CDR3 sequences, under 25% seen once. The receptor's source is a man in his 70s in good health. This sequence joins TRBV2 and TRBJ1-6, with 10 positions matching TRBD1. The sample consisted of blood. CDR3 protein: CASSRTGGDSPLHF. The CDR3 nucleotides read TGTGCCAGCAGTCGGACAGGGGGAGATTCACCCCTCCACTTT.